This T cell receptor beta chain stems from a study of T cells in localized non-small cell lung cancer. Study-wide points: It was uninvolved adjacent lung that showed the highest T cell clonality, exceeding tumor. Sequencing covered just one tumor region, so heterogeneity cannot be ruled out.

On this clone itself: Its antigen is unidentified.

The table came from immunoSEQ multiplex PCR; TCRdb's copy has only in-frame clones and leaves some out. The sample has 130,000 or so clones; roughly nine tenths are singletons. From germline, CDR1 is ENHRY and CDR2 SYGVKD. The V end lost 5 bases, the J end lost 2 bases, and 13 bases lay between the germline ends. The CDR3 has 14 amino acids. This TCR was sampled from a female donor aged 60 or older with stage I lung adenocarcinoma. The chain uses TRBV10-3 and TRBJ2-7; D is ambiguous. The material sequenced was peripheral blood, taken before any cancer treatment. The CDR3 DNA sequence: TGTGCCATCAGTTTTAGTTTGTTAACCTACGAGCAGTACTTC. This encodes CAISFSLLTYEQYF.